This entry lists 3 T cell receptor beta chains sequenced from one sample in a study of OX40 agonist ivuxolimab in advanced cancers. Method: immunoSEQ multiplex PCR; TCRdb's copy keeps in-frame clones and lacks some. The sample contains about 37,000 clones, around 83% of which appear only once. The sample here was CD4+ or CD8+ T cells sorted from blood, taken in a trial of the OX40 agonist ivuxolimab. All receptors derive from an adult with an advanced solid tumor such as melanoma, head and neck, liver or kidney cancer.

This clone was seen only a few times. The rearrangement uses TRBV6-1 and TRBJ1-2; possibly TRBD1 for D (6 bases). CDR3 size: 14 residues. Germline values: CDR1 MNHNS, CDR2 SASEGT. The V end lost 5 bases, the J end lost 4 bases, and 14 bases lay between the germline ends. Here the CDR3 DNA reads TGTGCCAGCAGTATCCGAGGGGGGGGCTATGGCTACACCTTC. This translates into CASSIRGGGYGYTF.

The J gene is TRBJ2-3, the V gene TRBV27; 8 bases align to TRBD1. The CDR3 contains 14 residues. Germline assignment: CDR1 MNHEY and CDR2 SMNVEV (reference sequence). V dropped 8 bases and J dropped 0; count of bases not matched to a gene: 4. CDR3 residues: CASAGQGSTDTQYF. Here the CDR3 DNA reads TGTGCCAGCGCCGGACAGGGAAGCACAGATACGCAGTATTTT.

This rearrangement joins TRBV9 to TRBJ2-1, with D possibly being TRBD1 (5 bases). Germline CDR1 SGDLS, CDR2 YYNGEE. Trimming removed 0 bases from V and 7 bases from J, with 11 bases in between. The CDR3 consists of 14 residues. CDR3 loop: CASSVGYGANEQFF. The CDR3, as DNA: TGTGCCAGCAGCGTAGGATATGGGGCGAATGAGCAGTTCTTC. Based on the CDR3 plus reference TRBV9 and TRBJ2-1, the full variable domain is DSGVTQTPKHLITATGQRVTLRCSPRSGDLSVYWYQQSLDQGLQFLIQYYNGEERAKGNILERFSAQQFPDLHSELNLSSLELGDSALYFCASSVGYGANEQFFGPGTRLTVL.